A selection of T cell receptor beta chains follows, all from one sample in a study of blood T cell repertoires in COVID-19. Clones were read by immunoSEQ multiplex PCR, and TCRdb kept only the in-frame ones, dropping some. The table records roughly 61,000 clones, less than 85% of them present only once. Sequencing input: peripheral blood. The receptors shown here come from a woman in her 70s with acute or convalescent COVID-19. The CDR3 runs from the conserved cysteine through the conserved F or W. The D gene is left open where the match is weak. Some rows mark clone size as missing; the rest say once, few, many or name a class of expanded clone.

D gene,V gene,J gene,clone size,CDR3 protein,CDR3 DNA
-,TRBV7-8,TRBJ2-5,-,CASSRSTPVETQYF,TGTGCCAGCAGCCGTAGCACCCCTGTAGAGACCCAGTACTTC
-,TRBV6-5,TRBJ1-2,-,CASSRQESSNYGYTF,TGTGCCAGCAGCAGACAGGAGAGTTCTAACTATGGCTACACCTTC
-,TRBV3-1/TRBV3-2,TRBJ2-3,once,CASSRRGNPTDTQYF,TGTGCCAGCAGCCGACGGGGGAATCCCACAGATACGCAGTATTTT
TRBD1,TRBV10-2,TRBJ2-1,-,CASSEGQGQFF,TGCGCCAGCAGTGAAGGACAGGGGCAGTTCTTC
-,TRBV27,TRBJ2-3,-,CASSLSGVSTDTQYF,TGTGCCAGCAGTTTATCAGGAGTTAGCACAGATACGCAGTATTTT
TRBD1,TRBV10-3,TRBJ2-1,-,CAINVGTGGLGNEQFF,TGTGCCATCAACGTTGGGACAGGGGGCTTGGGCAATGAGCAGTTCTTC
-,TRBV7-6,TRBJ1-1,-,CASSADTRVNTEAFF,TGTGCCAGCAGCGCTGATACCAGGGTTAACACTGAAGCTTTCTTT
-,TRBV6-1,TRBJ1-5,-,CASSDLSSNQPQHF,TGTGCCAGCAGTGATTTGAGTAGCAATCAGCCCCAGCATTTT
-,TRBV27,TRBJ2-1,-,CASNTLALGGNEQFF,TGTGCCAGCAATACTCTAGCCTTAGGTGGCAATGAGCAGTTCTTC
-,TRBV18,TRBJ2-1,-,CASSPQQGTRVRNNEQFF,TGTGCCAGCTCACCCCAACAGGGTACAAGGGTACGGAACAATGAGCAGTTCTTC
-,TRBV5-5,TRBJ1-1,once,CASSRTGMNTEAFF,TGTGCCAGCAGTCGTACAGGGATGAACACTGAAGCTTTCTTT
-,TRBV5-1,TRBJ2-5,-,CASSLDRGTYQETQYF,TGCGCCAGCAGCTTGGATCGGGGGACCTACCAAGAGACCCAGTACTTC
TRBD1,TRBV6-6,TRBJ1-2,once,CASSLGTGVGYTF,TGTGCCAGCAGCCTAGGGACAGGGGTTGGCTACACCTTC
TRBD2,TRBV5-6,TRBJ2-2,once,CASRLRLAGGPGELFF,TGTGCCAGCCGCTTGAGGCTAGCGGGGGGGCCCGGGGAGCTGTTTTTT
-,TRBV19,TRBJ2-3,-,CASSMGRGATDTQYF,TGTGCCAGTAGTATGGGTCGGGGGGCCACAGATACGCAGTATTTT
-,TRBV12-5,TRBJ1-5,-,CASALGANGNQPQHF,TGTGCTAGTGCCTTAGGCGCGAACGGGAATCAGCCCCAGCATTTT
-,TRBV5-8,TRBJ1-1,many,CASSRATARNTEAFF,TGTGCCAGCAGCCGTGCGACAGCCCGGAACACTGAAGCTTTCTTT
-,TRBV5-8,TRBJ2-5,-,CASSLNVGGTETQYF,TGTGCCAGCAGCCTCAATGTTGGGGGGACGGAGACCCAGTACTTC
-,TRBV10-2,TRBJ1-6,-,CASEGRYNSPLHF,TGCGCCAGCGAGGGAAGATATAATTCACCCCTCCACTTT
-,TRBV7-3,TRBJ2-6,-,CASSSEGGSISGANVLTF,TGTGCCAGCAGCTCGGAAGGGGGATCTATTTCTGGGGCCAACGTCCTGACTTTC
-,TRBV24-1,TRBJ2-5,-,CATSGGPKETQYF,TGTGCCACCAGTGGGGGCCCTAAAGAGACCCAGTACTTC
-,TRBV9,TRBJ2-5,-,CASSPPRTGSQETQYF,TGTGCCAGCAGCCCCCCGAGAACAGGGAGTCAAGAGACCCAGTACTTC
TRBD2,TRBV9,TRBJ2-1,-,CASSHRGGNNEQFF,TGTGCCAGCAGCCACCGGGGGGGAAACAATGAGCAGTTCTTC
-,TRBV20-1,TRBJ1-1,-,CSARDQTEAFF,TGCAGTGCTAGAGATCAAACTGAAGCTTTCTTT
TRBD1,TRBV29-1,TRBJ1-4,-,CSVMGQGNEKLFF,TGCAGCGTGATGGGACAGGGGAATGAAAAACTGTTTTTT
-,TRBV18,TRBJ1-1,-,CASSVRERGRGGTEAFF,TGTGCCAGCTCAGTCCGCGAACGGGGACGAGGGGGCACTGAAGCTTTCTTT
-,TRBV10-2,TRBJ1-2,-,CASMTDAYGYTF,TGCGCCAGCATGACAGATGCCTATGGCTACACCTTC
TRBD1,TRBV18,TRBJ1-2,-,CASSPGTGVGYTF,TGTGCCAGCTCACCAGGGACAGGGGTTGGCTACACCTTC
TRBD2,TRBV27,TRBJ2-5,-,CASSPGAGGFETQYF,TGTGCCAGCAGCCCCGGGGCGGGGGGTTTCGAGACCCAGTACTTC
TRBD1,TRBV6-6,TRBJ1-6,-,CASSYPLDRNSPLHF,TGTGCCAGCAGTTACCCTCTGGACAGGAATTCACCCCTCCACTTT
TRBD2,TRBV6-4,TRBJ2-3,-,CASSASGGPIGTQYF,TGTGCCAGCAGCGCCTCGGGGGGGCCGATCGGGACGCAGTATTTT
-,TRBV15,TRBJ2-7,-,CATSNGGQGGEQYF,TGTGCCACCAGCAACGGTGGGCAGGGAGGCGAGCAGTACTTC
-,TRBV12-3/TRBV12-4,TRBJ2-5,-,CASSLSIQETQYF,TGTGCCAGCAGTTTAAGCATCCAAGAGACCCAGTACTTC
TRBD2,TRBV18,TRBJ2-1,few,CASSGGLAGYNEQFF,TGTGCCAGCTCGGGGGGACTAGCGGGCTACAATGAGCAGTTCTTC
-,TRBV27,TRBJ2-7,-,CASTSRDSAYEQYF,TGTGCCAGCACGTCCCGGGACTCAGCCTACGAGCAGTACTTC
-,TRBV29-1,TRBJ1-1,-,CSVEGQLNTEAFF,TGCAGCGTGGAAGGACAGTTGAACACTGAAGCTTTCTTT
TRBD1,TRBV24-1,TRBJ2-1,-,CATSDRDRGSNEQFF,TGTGCCACCAGTGACCGGGACAGGGGCTCCAATGAGCAGTTCTTC
-,TRBV5-1,TRBJ1-3,-,CASSPGGYNGNTIYF,TGCGCCAGCAGTCCGGGCGGGTACAATGGAAACACCATATATTTT
-,TRBV29-1,TRBJ1-2,-,CSVGDGDYGYTF,TGCAGCGTTGGCGACGGGGACTATGGCTACACCTTC
TRBD1,TRBV7-9,TRBJ1-2,-,CASSNTGVYGYTF,TGTGCCAGCAGCAATACAGGGGTCTATGGCTACACCTTC
TRBD1,TRBV5-5,TRBJ2-5,-,CASSLPGQGETQYF,TGTGCCAGCAGCCTACCGGGACAGGGAGAGACCCAGTACTTC
TRBD1,TRBV2,TRBJ1-2,-,CANPRQGGYGYTF,TGTGCCAACCCCAGACAGGGTGGCTATGGCTACACCTTC
TRBD1,TRBV23-1,TRBJ1-2,few,CASSQSTGRPGYTF,TGCGCCAGCAGTCAATCGACAGGGAGACCTGGCTACACCTTC
-,TRBV5-6,TRBJ1-5,-,CASSLRPYSNQPQHF,TGTGCCAGCAGCTTGCGTCCTTATAGCAATCAGCCCCAGCATTTT
-,TRBV2,TRBJ1-2,-,CASSEGTKKYGYTF,TGTGCCAGCAGTGAAGGGACAAAGAAGTATGGCTACACCTTC
-,TRBV29-1,TRBJ1-2,-,CSVLPRVPPHGYTF,TGCAGCGTGCTCCCCAGGGTTCCCCCCCATGGCTACACCTTC